Described below is a single T cell receptor beta chain sequence and its context. Its target is unknown. Here immunoSEQ multiplex PCR was the method, and the copy in TCRdb shows in-frame clones only, minus some. This table holds 40,000 to 50,000 clones, 88% found once. This entry comes from a study of OX40 agonist ivuxolimab in advanced cancers. Study as a whole: Every 2 weeks, ivuxolimab was infused into the patients intravenously at between 0.01 and 10 mg/kg. Enrolled patients in dose escalation had cancers that were hepatocellular carcinoma, melanoma, renal cell or head and neck cancer.

Study-wide findings and caveats: Clones of CD4+ and CD8+ blood T cells grew by week 6 at doses of 0.1 to 3.0 mg/kg. Among the lowest peripheral clonal expansion occurred in 0.1-3.0 mg/kg partial responders.

CDR1 and CDR2 (germline): SNHLY, FYNNEI. J lost 2 bases, V lost 1 base, and 4 bases had no gene match. This CDR3 has 15 residues. The receptor's source is an adult with an advanced solid tumor such as melanoma, head and neck, liver or kidney cancer. The chain combines TRBV2 with TRBJ2-5; 7 nucleotides line up with TRBD2. Sequencing was performed on CD4+ or CD8+ T cells sorted from blood, taken in a trial of the OX40 agonist ivuxolimab. CDR3 coding DNA: TGTGCCAGCAGTGAAGGGATCGGGGGGCAAGAGACCCAGTACTTC. Translation: CASSEGIGGQETQYF. Together with reference TRBV2 and TRBJ2-5, the CDR3 gives the full variable domain: EPEVTQTPSHQVTQMGQEVILRCVPISNHLYFYWYRQILGQKVEFLVSFYNNEISEKSEIFDDQFSVERPDGSNFTLKIRSTKLEDSAMYFCASSEGIGGQETQYFGPGTRLLVL.